These 26 T cell receptor beta chains came from one sample sequenced in a study of monozygotic twins with inflammatory bowel disease. TCRdb reprocessed the 5' RACE reads, with one entry per CDR3 protein and no DNA. The listing records some 130,000 distinct CDR3 sequences. Material for sequencing was blood. The receptors stem from a human donor with ulcerative colitis or Crohn's disease, or a healthy co-twin of an affected twin (not recorded which).

The chain couples TRBV5-1 to TRBJ2-3; the D call of TRBD2 rests on TCRdb alone, since no DNA is present to check it. The CDR3 loop spans 16 amino acids. CDR1 is SGHRS, CDR2 YFSETQ, per germline. The CDR3 reads CASSWLRAGEADTQYF.

The CDR3 region is CASSLGGGHQPQHF. The V and J genes are TRBV27 and TRBJ1-5. From germline, CDR1 is MNHEY and CDR2 SMNVEV (reference sequence). The CDR3 extends over 14 amino acids.

This clonotype is identified as medium-sized from frequency. This chain uses TRBV28 with TRBJ2-5; TCRdb indicates TRBD1, and absent DNA this call remains unverified. The CDR3 length is 15 residues. Germline-derived CDR1 and CDR2 are MDHEN and SYDVKM. The CDR3 protein is CASTNRPFPQETQYF.

The chain couples TRBV18 to TRBJ2-7; the D call from TCRdb, TRBD2, cannot be confirmed without DNA. Germline V gene data show CDR1 as KGHSH and CDR2 as LQKENI. This CDR3 region has 18 residues. The CDR3 reads CASSPLASGRAGLYEQYF.

The chain is built from TRBV4-3 and TRBJ2-1. From germline, CDR1 is LGHNA and CDR2 YSLEER. This CDR3 contains 16 residues. CDR3: CASSQDLGQAGNEQFF.

The J gene is TRBJ1-1, the V gene TRBV6-1; TCRdb's D call of TRBD1 is untestable without DNA. The CDR3 extends over 14 amino acids. The germline gives CDR1 MNHNS, CDR2 SASEGT. The CDR3 loop reads CASILDRWVTEAFF.

The chain uses TRBV5-6 and TRBJ1-1; TCRdb's assignment of TRBD1 cannot be checked, as there is no DNA. CDR3 length: 16 residues. Germline loops: CDR1 SGHDT, CDR2 YYEEEE. The CDR3 region is CASRSAGTGFNTEAFF.

The gene calls are TRBV18 and TRBJ2-3. The CDR3 has 15 amino acids. CDR1 is KGHSH and CDR2 is LQKENI in the germline V gene. The chain's CDR3 is CASSPPGLGTDTQYF.

V usage is TRBV7-3 and J usage is TRBJ2-2; with no DNA, the TCRdb D assignment of TRBD2 cannot be verified. The germline V gene encodes CDR1 SGHTA and CDR2 FQGTGA. CDR3 length equals 15 residues. This CDR3 is CASSLIGTSAGELFF.

The chain is built from TRBV10-3 and TRBJ2-7; without DNA, the TCRdb call of TRBD2 cannot be checked. Germline V gives CDR1 ENHRY, CDR2 SYGVKD. This CDR3 comprises 16 residues. The chain's CDR3 is CAISATRTSGSVEQYF.

V usage is TRBV5-1 and J usage is TRBJ2-7. CDR1 is SGHRS, CDR2 YFSETQ, per germline. This CDR3 has 16 residues. This chain's CDR3 is CASSLIDGRYPFEQYF.

V is TRBV7-2 and J is TRBJ2-2. CDR1 and CDR2 (germline): SGHTA, FQGNSA. CDR3 length: 13 amino acids. The CDR3 loop reads CASSTASNRELFF.

The CDR3 loop is CASSPVAGSNTGELFF. The chain carries TRBV7-7 and TRBJ2-2; TCRdb names TRBD2, which stays unverified in the absence of DNA. There are 16 residues in the CDR3. Germline V gene data show CDR1 as SSHAT and CDR2 as FNYEAQ (reference sequence).

V and J are TRBV5-6 and TRBJ2-5; TCRdb indicates TRBD2, and absent DNA this call remains unverified. There are 17 residues in the CDR3. Germline V lookup: CDR1 SGHDT, CDR2 YYEEEE. The CDR3 reads CASSLAGGTSGSETQYF.

V is TRBV20-1 and J is TRBJ2-1; lacking DNA, the TRBD2 call made by TCRdb goes unchecked. Per germline, CDR1 DFQATT and CDR2 SNEGSKA (reference sequence). The CDR3 consists of 15 residues. CDR3 in amino acids: CSALRALAPSNEQFF.

V usage is TRBV7-9 and J usage is TRBJ1-1. The CDR3 has 12 amino acids. Germline CDR1 SEHNR, CDR2 FQNEAQ (reference sequence). CDR3 region: CASSPWDTEAFF.

The rearrangement links TRBV12-3 or TRBV12-4 to TRBJ1-1; the D call from TCRdb, TRBD1, cannot be confirmed without DNA. This CDR3 comprises 14 residues. The CDR3 loop reads CASSLAGVGTEAFF.

This sequence joins TRBV5-1 and TRBJ1-1; TCRdb outputs TRBD1, but without DNA this stays unchecked. CDR1 SGHRS and CDR2 YFSETQ come from the germline V gene. The CDR3 is made up of 14 amino acids. The CDR3: CASSLEGVNTEAFF.

The CDR3 is CASSPGTSKTQYF. The chain recombines TRBV7-7 with TRBJ2-5; TCRdb calls TRBD2, which cannot be checked without DNA. Germline V lookup: CDR1 SSHAT, CDR2 FNYEAQ (reference sequence). CDR3 length: 13 residues.

V and J are TRBV12-3 or TRBV12-4 and TRBJ2-1; TCRdb lists TRBD2, though no DNA is available to test this call. This CDR3 spans 13 amino acids. CDR3 loop: CASEREVYNEQFF.

The chain combines TRBV24-1 with TRBJ1-1. The CDR3 has 13 amino acids. Germline lookup yields CDR1 KGHDR and CDR2 SFDVKD. The CDR3 spells CATSAQSNTEAFF.

This chain uses TRBV6-5 with TRBJ2-2; the TCRdb call, TRBD1, lacks DNA for checking. Germline V gives CDR1 MNHEY, CDR2 SVGAGI. The CDR3 contains 16 residues. CDR3 sequence reads: CASSWHRGKNTGELFF.

The chain recombines TRBV5-1 with TRBJ1-1; with no DNA, the TCRdb D assignment of TRBD1 cannot be verified. Germline CDR1 and CDR2: SGHRS and YFSETQ. The CDR3 has 16 amino acids. The CDR3 loop is CASRSGTLTMNTEAFF.

This sequence joins TRBV4-2 and TRBJ1-2. The CDR3 is 15 residues long. CDR1 and CDR2 (germline): LGHNA, YNFKEQ. CDR3 protein: CASSPSQEGGSGYTF.

The J gene is TRBJ1-1, the V gene TRBV18. From germline, CDR1 is KGHSH and CDR2 LQKENI. This CDR3 contains 13 residues. CDR3 protein: CASSQGKNTEAFF. The whole variable domain, filled in from reference TRBV18 and TRBJ1-1, reads NAGVMQNPRHLVRRRGQEARLRCSPMKGHSHVYWYRQLPEEGLKFMVYLQKENIIDESGMPKERFSAEFPKEGPSILRIQQVVRGDSAAYFCASSQGKNTEAFFGQGTRLTVV.

The chain recombines TRBV23-1 with TRBJ2-1; the TCRdb D gene call, TRBD1, has no DNA to confirm it. TRBV23-1 is reported as an ORF; its role is uncertain. CDR3 length: 14 amino acids. CDR3: CASFSTGRHHEQFF.